The sequence of this T cell receptor beta chain was determined in a study of T-cell memory formation after mild COVID-19. TCRdb re-derived calls from the 5' RACE reads in MiXCR, one entry per CDR3 protein. The top ten clones hold 55% to 65% of a sample with about 16,000 distinct CDR3 sequences, around 21% of them seen once. J was trimmed by 5 bases and V by 3 bases; bases with no gene match: 8. Germline assignment: CDR1 DFQATT and CDR2 SNEGSKA (reference sequence). This CDR3 is built from 15 residues. General study points: Cross-reactive memory seemingly joined, as some responding clones were found in pre-infection memory.

On this clonotype itself: What it binds is unknown.

The chain employs TRBV20-1 and TRBJ2-2; 8 nucleotides align to TRBD2. The source material was PBMCs or a T cell subset sorted from them (not recorded which). The sequence came from a man aged 18 to 29 who had mild COVID-19 (a few samples of this study predate the infection). Cell type and time point are not known. CDR3 in DNA: TGCAGTGCTAGGGCCAGCGGGAGAGGGACCGGGGAGCTGTTTTTT. Protein product: CSARASGRGTGELFF.